Listed below are T cell receptor beta chains from one sample, sequenced in a study of control samples from healthy donors and cancer patients. Here immunoSEQ multiplex PCR was the method, and the copy in TCRdb shows in-frame clones only, minus some. The sample holds about 160,000 clones, 70% to 90% seen once. The sequenced sample consisted of blood. The receptors shown here come from a man aged 30 to 45 in good health. Both conserved end residues are part of each CDR3. A D gene is named only where the DNA matches it firmly. Only some rows state a clone size, as once, few, many or a class for expanded clones.

V: TRBV3-1/TRBV3-2
D: -
J: TRBJ1-1
size: -
CDR3: CASSQGALEAFF

V: TRBV6-1
D: -
J: TRBJ1-3
size: -
CDR3: CASSEKRNTIYF

V: TRBV15
D: TRBD1
J: TRBJ1-2
size: -
CDR3: CATSREDRGGYTF

V: TRBV28
D: -
J: TRBJ1-2
size: -
CDR3: CASSIQNYGYTF

V: TRBV29-1
D: -
J: TRBJ1-3
size: -
CDR3: CSAEGGRGNTIYF

V: TRBV19
D: -
J: TRBJ1-3
size: once
CDR3: CASSIRTVSSGNTIYF

V: TRBV7-8
D: -
J: TRBJ2-5
size: -
CDR3: CASSRDLQGTQYF

V: TRBV7-9
D: -
J: TRBJ2-2
size: -
CDR3: CASSLAGNTGELFF

V: TRBV7-6
D: TRBD2
J: TRBJ2-7
size: -
CDR3: CASSLDASGGYSSYEQYF

V: TRBV27
D: -
J: TRBJ1-5
size: -
CDR3: CASSLSGHLNQPQHF

V: TRBV5-6
D: -
J: TRBJ2-7
size: -
CDR3: CASSLRTVTSAYEQYF

V: TRBV19
D: -
J: TRBJ1-5
size: -
CDR3: CASSMWGSNQPQHF

V: TRBV9
D: TRBD1
J: TRBJ2-7
size: -
CDR3: CASSKRGLYEQYF

V: TRBV2
D: TRBD1
J: TRBJ1-2
size: once
CDR3: CASSVSGTATNYGYTF

V: TRBV28
D: -
J: TRBJ1-2
size: -
CDR3: CASSLAPFSYGYTF

V: TRBV15
D: -
J: TRBJ2-2
size: -
CDR3: CATSSSRSVGAGELFF

V: TRBV18
D: -
J: TRBJ2-4
size: -
CDR3: CASSPRAREEWIAKNIQYF

V: TRBV9
D: -
J: TRBJ2-1
size: -
CDR3: CASETAAYNEQFF

V: TRBV7-9
D: -
J: TRBJ1-1
size: once
CDR3: CASSLEQGNTEAFF

V: TRBV9
D: -
J: TRBJ2-3
size: -
CDR3: CASSVDHGVYTQYF

V: TRBV10-3
D: -
J: TRBJ1-2
size: -
CDR3: CAISDGADYGYTF

V: TRBV4-2
D: -
J: TRBJ2-1
size: -
CDR3: CASSQELRGGNEQFF

V: TRBV28
D: -
J: TRBJ1-2
size: -
CDR3: CASSRGNYGYTF

V: TRBV6-2/TRBV6-3
D: -
J: TRBJ1-1
size: once
CDR3: CASSYQTEAFF

V: TRBV7-9
D: -
J: TRBJ1-4
size: -
CDR3: CASSLPGLGKLFF

V: TRBV6-5
D: -
J: TRBJ1-6
size: -
CDR3: CASEGYNSPLHF

V: TRBV2
D: -
J: TRBJ2-3
size: -
CDR3: CASSEEQGNTQYF

V: TRBV19
D: -
J: TRBJ1-3
size: once
CDR3: CASSNAGASSGNTIYF

V: TRBV27
D: -
J: TRBJ1-5
size: -
CDR3: CASSLTAGGNQPQHF

V: TRBV6-1
D: -
J: TRBJ1-6
size: once
CDR3: CASSEGTPLHF

V: TRBV3-1/TRBV3-2
D: TRBD2
J: TRBJ2-5
size: -
CDR3: CASSQVQAGGPTTETQYF

V: TRBV10-2
D: -
J: TRBJ2-7
size: -
CDR3: CASMSGGGGNYEQYF

V: TRBV28
D: -
J: TRBJ1-5
size: -
CDR3: CASTSVGQPQHF

V: TRBV11-3
D: -
J: TRBJ2-2
size: -
CDR3: CASSLVGSGELFF

V: TRBV6-1
D: -
J: TRBJ2-1
size: -
CDR3: CASSENRIKVNEQFF

V: TRBV5-1
D: -
J: TRBJ2-1
size: -
CDR3: CASTLGGLVENEQFF

V: TRBV5-1
D: TRBD1
J: TRBJ2-1
size: few
CDR3: CASSLGQGTSEQFF